This T cell receptor beta chain is from a study of identical twins. General study points: Cord blood's abundant beta clonotypes had fewer insertions, unlike memory repertoires.

With 6 bases clipped from V and 11 bases from J, the junction kept 15 bases outside the gene matches. The CDR3 totals 15 residues. Notes on this clonotype: Its antigen is unknown.

Template switching supplied a universal primer site; unique molecular identifiers were carried on the cDNA. One entry per CDR3 protein, called by TCRdb with MiXCR from the 5' RACE reads. The sample shows more than 1.5 million distinct CDR3 sequences, around a third of them seen only once. The chain uses TRBV12-3 or TRBV12-4 and TRBJ2-5, with 10 bases that match TRBD2. The specimen was cord blood. The sequence derives from a newborn girl in good health. As DNA, the CDR3 is TGTGCCAGCAGAACAAGCGGGGGGGTTCGTCATGAGCAGTACTTC. Translation: CASRTSGGVRHEQYF.